This T cell receptor beta chain comes out of a study of T cell changes during pregnancy in multiple sclerosis. Profiling relied on immunoSEQ multiplex PCR, and the TCRdb table lists in-frame clones only, not all of them. There are around 96,000 clones in the sample; around 93% occur only once, and roughly 2.2% lies in the top ten. V was pared by 4 bases and J by 2 bases, with 10 bases of the junction left unmatched. Germline CDR1 PRHDT, CDR2 FYEKMQ (reference sequence). CDR3 length: 17 residues. This specimen was peripheral blood, taken in the third trimester of pregnancy. The TCR originated in a female donor with multiple sclerosis, enrolled in a pregnancy study. The chain has TRBV13 and TRBJ2-3; the match to TRBD1 covers 9 bases. For the CDR3, the DNA is TGTGCCAGCAGCTCCTCAAGGGGGGACAGGGCCACAGATACGCAGTATTTT. Its protein product is CASSSSRGDRATDTQYF.